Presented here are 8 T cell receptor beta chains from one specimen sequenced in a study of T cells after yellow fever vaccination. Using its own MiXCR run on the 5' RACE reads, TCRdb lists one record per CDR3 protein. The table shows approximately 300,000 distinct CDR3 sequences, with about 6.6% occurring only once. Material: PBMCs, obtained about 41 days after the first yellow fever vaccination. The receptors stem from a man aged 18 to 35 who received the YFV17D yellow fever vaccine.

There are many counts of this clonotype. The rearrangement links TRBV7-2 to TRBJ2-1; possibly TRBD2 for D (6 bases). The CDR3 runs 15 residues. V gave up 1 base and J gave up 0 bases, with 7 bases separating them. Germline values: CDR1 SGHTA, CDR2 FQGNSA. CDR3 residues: CASSLDGSSYNEQFF. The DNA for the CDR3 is TGTGCCAGCAGCTTAGACGGGAGCTCCTACAATGAGCAGTTCTTC.

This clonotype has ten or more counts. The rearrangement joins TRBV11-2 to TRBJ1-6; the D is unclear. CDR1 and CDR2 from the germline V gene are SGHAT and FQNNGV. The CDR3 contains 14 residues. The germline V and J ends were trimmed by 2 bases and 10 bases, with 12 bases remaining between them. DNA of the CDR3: TGTGCCAGCAGCTTAATAGGGTTTGGGTCACCCCTCCACTTT. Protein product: CASSLIGFGSPLHF.

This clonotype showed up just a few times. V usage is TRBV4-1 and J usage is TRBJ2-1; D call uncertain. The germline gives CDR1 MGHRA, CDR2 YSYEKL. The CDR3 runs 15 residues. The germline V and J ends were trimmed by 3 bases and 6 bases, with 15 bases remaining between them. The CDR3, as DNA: TGCGCCAGCAGCCACGCCCTTAGATCACTCAATGAGCAGTTCTTC. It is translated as CASSHALRSLNEQFF.

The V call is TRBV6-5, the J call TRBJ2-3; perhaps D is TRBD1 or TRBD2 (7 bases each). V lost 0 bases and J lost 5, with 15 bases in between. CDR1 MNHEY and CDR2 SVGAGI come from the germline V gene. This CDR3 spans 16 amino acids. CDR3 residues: CASSYSARGGGDTQYF. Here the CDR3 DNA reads TGTGCCAGCAGTTACTCGGCCAGGGGGGGCGGAGATACGCAGTATTTT.

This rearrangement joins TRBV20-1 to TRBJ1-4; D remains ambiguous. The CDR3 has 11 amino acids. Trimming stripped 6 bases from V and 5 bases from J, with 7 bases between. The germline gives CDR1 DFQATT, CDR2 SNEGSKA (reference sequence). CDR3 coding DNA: TGCAGTGCCGTTTGGAATGAAAAACTGTTTTTT. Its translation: CSAVWNEKLFF.

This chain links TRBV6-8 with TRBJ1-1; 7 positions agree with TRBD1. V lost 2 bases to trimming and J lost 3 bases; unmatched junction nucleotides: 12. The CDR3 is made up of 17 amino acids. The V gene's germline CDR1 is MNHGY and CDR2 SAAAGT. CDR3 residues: CASSYPDRVHWHTEAFF. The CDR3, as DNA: TGTGCCAGCAGTTACCCCGACAGGGTTCATTGGCACACTGAAGCTTTCTTT.

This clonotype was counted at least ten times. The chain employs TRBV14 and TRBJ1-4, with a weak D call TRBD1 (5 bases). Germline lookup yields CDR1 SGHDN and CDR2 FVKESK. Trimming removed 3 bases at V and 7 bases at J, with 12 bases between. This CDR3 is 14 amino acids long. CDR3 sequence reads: CASSQDTSREKLFF. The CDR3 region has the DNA TGTGCCAGCAGCCAGGACACATCGCGTGAAAAACTGTTTTTT.

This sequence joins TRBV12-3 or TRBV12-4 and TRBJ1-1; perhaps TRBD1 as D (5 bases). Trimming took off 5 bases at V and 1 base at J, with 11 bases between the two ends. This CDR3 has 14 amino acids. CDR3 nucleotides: TGTGCCAGCAGTCCCTCGGACAAGAACACTGAAGCTTTCTTT. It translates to CASSPSDKNTEAFF.